These 26 T cell receptor beta chains were all obtained from the same sample, sequenced in a study of cytomegalovirus exposure and HLA in healthy donors. Use of 60 Vbeta and 13 Jbeta primers characterized the PCR. Only in-frame clones appear in the TCRdb table, and some are missing; sequencing was by immunoSEQ multiplex PCR. Of about 140,000 clones detected, 70% to 85% appear once; the ten largest clones hold about 1.4%. Specimen: PBMCs. The receptors were gathered from a man aged 30-40 years in good health and CMV-seropositive.

V and J are TRBV28 and TRBJ2-1; possibly TRBD2 for D (6 bases). Germline CDR1 MDHEN, CDR2 SYDVKM. The CDR3 is 14 residues long. Trimming took off 6 bases at V and 2 bases at J, with 11 bases between the two ends. The CDR3 sequence: CASRPGTAYNEQFF. The CDR3 bases are TGTGCCAGCAGACCCGGGACTGCCTACAATGAGCAGTTCTTC.

CDR3 in DNA: TGTGCCAGCTCACCACCGGGACAGTCTATACCCATGAACACTGAAGCTTTCTTT. It is translated as CASSPPGQSIPMNTEAFF. The V call is TRBV18, the J call TRBJ1-1, with 7 bases that match TRBD1. The CDR3 is 18 residues long. Per the germline V gene, CDR1 is KGHSH and CDR2 is LQKENI. After removal of 0 bases from V and 0 bases from J, the junction contained 10 bases not matched to a gene.

The gene calls are TRBV19 and TRBJ2-1; 10 bases fit TRBD2. Germline V gene data show CDR1 as LNHDA and CDR2 as SQIVND (reference sequence). After removal of 5 bases from V and 6 bases from J, the junction contained 7 bases not matched to a gene. The length of the CDR3 is 15 residues. CDR3 bases: TGTGCCAGTAGTGGACAGCGGGGGGGCCGCAATGAGCAGTTCTTC. It is translated as CASSGQRGGRNEQFF.

This chain connects TRBV6-5 to TRBJ1-2; 10 bases align to TRBD1. The germline CDR1 and CDR2 sequences are MNHEY and SVGAGI. The CDR3 is 13 amino acids. The ends lost 5 bases at V and 6 bases at J; junction bases unmatched: 3. CDR3 sequence reads: CASSEGTGDGYTF. CDR3 DNA: TGTGCCAGCAGTGAAGGGACAGGGGATGGCTACACCTTC.

V gene TRBV28 combines with J gene TRBJ1-2; D is possibly TRBD1 (6 bases). The CDR3 covers 12 residues. Trimming removed 6 bases at V and 4 bases at J, with 9 bases between. The germline V gene has CDR1 MDHEN and CDR2 SYDVKM. CDR3: CASRSGAYGYTF. The CDR3 coding sequence is TGTGCCAGCAGATCAGGGGCCTATGGCTACACCTTC.

This chain joins TRBV9 and TRBJ2-5, with D perhaps TRBD2 (6 bases). Germline lookup yields CDR1 SGDLS and CDR2 YYNGEE. There are 16 residues in the CDR3. V shed 0 bases and J shed 3 bases, with 15 bases lying between them. The CDR3 loop reads CASSVGSLAPEETQYF. The CDR3 DNA follows: TGTGCCAGCAGCGTAGGTTCTCTAGCGCCGGAAGAGACCCAGTACTTC.

This chain joins TRBV15 and TRBJ2-1, with 7 bases fitting TRBD2. Germline CDR1 and CDR2: LNHNV and YYDKDF (reference sequence). Germline trimming cut 0 bases from V and 0 bases from J; bases unmatched to any gene: 2. The CDR3 is 16 amino acids. As DNA, the CDR3 is TGTGCCACCAGCAGAGATCGCGGGAGCTCCTACAATGAGCAGTTCTTC. Translating gives CATSRDRGSSYNEQFF.

In its sample, this clone was seen once. The CDR3 region is CASSQDWGTVSSTDTQYF. The CDR3 region has the DNA TGTGCCAGCAGCCAAGATTGGGGGACTGTATCAAGCACAGATACGCAGTATTTT. V and J are TRBV4-2 and TRBJ2-3; a possible D gene is TRBD2 (6 bases). Per germline, CDR1 LGHNA and CDR2 YNFKEQ. The CDR3 sequence is 18 residues long. Trimming removed 0 bases from V and 0 bases from J, with 16 bases in between.

For this clone: Other DNA sequences in the same sample also yield this CDR3. The rearrangement uses TRBV28 and TRBJ1-3; a weak D match, TRBD1 (6 bases). The CDR3 loop spans 14 amino acids. V lost 3 bases, J lost 2 bases, and 8 bases lay in between. Germline lookup yields CDR1 MDHEN and CDR2 SYDVKM. The CDR3 reads CASSLTGAGNTIYF. The CDR3 coding sequence is TGTGCCAGCAGTTTGACAGGTGCTGGAAACACCATATATTTT.

V usage is TRBV9 and J usage is TRBJ1-1; D gene unclear. The CDR3 length is 17 residues. Trimming shortened V by 0 bases and J by 1 base, and 16 bases separated the two germline ends. Germline V CDR1 and CDR2: SGDLS, YYNGEE. The CDR3 here is CASSVEGAWAGNTEAFF. CDR3 nucleotide sequence: TGTGCCAGCAGCGTAGAGGGAGCGTGGGCAGGGAACACTGAAGCTTTCTTT.

V is TRBV7-3 and J is TRBJ2-5, with D perhaps matching TRBD1 (6 bases). Germline assignment: CDR1 SGHTA and CDR2 FQGTGA. The CDR3 is 13 amino acids. The V and J ends lost 1 base and 3 bases respectively, with 6 bases between them. CDR3 residues: CASSLNREETQYF. CDR3 DNA: TGTGCCAGCAGCTTAAACAGGGAAGAGACCCAGTACTTC.

This clone showed up just a few times. The chain couples TRBV27 to TRBJ2-3; 8 bases are a match to TRBD2. Trimming at V came to 0 bases and at J to 1 base, leaving 0 bases not matched to a gene. Germline-derived CDR1 and CDR2 are MNHEY and SMNVEV (reference sequence). The CDR3 covers 15 residues. The CDR3 region is CASSLSSGGTDTQYF. CDR3 DNA sequence: TGTGCCAGCAGTTTATCTAGCGGGGGCACAGATACGCAGTATTTT.

A note on this clone: Compared with germline, one end of the junction differs, possibly owing to a read error. In DNA, the CDR3 is TGTGCTAGCAGCTTACTAGCGGGGGGGGCCTACAATGAGCAGTTCTTC. This codes for CASSLLAGGAYNEQFF. The chain links TRBV7-7 to TRBJ2-1; 13 bases agree with TRBD2. The CDR3 has 16 residues. The V gene's germline CDR1 is SSHAT and CDR2 FNYEAQ (reference sequence).

The J gene is TRBJ1-1, the V gene TRBV11-1, with D perhaps TRBD1 (5 bases). This CDR3 has 13 amino acids. The germline V and J ends were trimmed by 5 bases and 2 bases, with 9 bases remaining between them. Germline V gene sequence: CDR1 SGHAT, CDR2 FQDESV (reference sequence). The CDR3 coding sequence is TGTGCCAGCAGCCGGACACTTAACACTGAAGCTTTCTTT. This codes for CASSRTLNTEAFF.

This sequence joins TRBV5-8 and TRBJ2-3, with 8 positions matching TRBD2. Germline V gene lookup returns CDR1 SGHTS and CDR2 YDEGEE. The CDR3 consists of 14 residues. V shed 4 bases and J 4 bases; nucleotides not matched to a gene: 5. CDR3 protein: CASSPGAGADTQYF. CDR3 nucleotide sequence: TGTGCCAGCAGCCCGGGAGCGGGGGCAGATACGCAGTATTTT.

This clone was recorded once. The V gene is TRBV15, the J gene TRBJ2-5, with a tentative D call TRBD1 (5 bases). The CDR3 length is 16 residues. Germline V gene lookup returns CDR1 LNHNV and CDR2 YYDKDF (reference sequence). With 0 bases removed from V and 4 bases from J, the gap between germline ends came to 15 bases. CDR3 sequence: CATSRDRSRVGETQYF. The CDR3 DNA reads as TGTGCCACCAGCAGAGATCGATCCAGGGTCGGAGAGACCCAGTACTTC.

The V and J genes are TRBV29-1 and TRBJ2-1; 12 bases match TRBD2. CDR3 size: 14 residues. J gave up 8 bases and V 4 bases, and 6 bases lay outside the gene matches. Germline loops: CDR1 SQVTM, CDR2 ANQGSEA. The CDR3 spells CSVVSSGGADEQFF. The CDR3 coding sequence is TGCAGCGTTGTGTCTAGCGGGGGGGCCGATGAGCAGTTCTTC.

This clone was observed a single time. The gene calls are TRBV7-2 and TRBJ2-3; possibly TRBD2 for D (6 bases). The germline gives CDR1 SGHTA, CDR2 FQGNSA. The CDR3 spans 14 residues. V lost 3 bases and J lost 4, with 11 bases in between. The CDR3 DNA reads as TGTGCCAGCAGCTTTACGACTAGTCCAGATACGCAGTATTTT. Translation: CASSFTTSPDTQYF.

The chain recombines TRBV5-1 with TRBJ2-7, with 9 nucleotides matching TRBD1. The CDR3 has 16 amino acids. Trimming removed 0 bases from V and 7 bases from J; junction bases left unmatched: 11. Germline V gene sequence: CDR1 SGHRS, CDR2 YFSETQ. The CDR3 loop is CASSLEAGQGLREQYF. The CDR3 DNA reads TGCGCCAGCAGCTTGGAGGCGGGACAGGGCCTACGAGAGCAGTACTTC.

This rearrangement joins TRBV19 to TRBJ1-3; D unclear. Trimming pared 5 bases from V and 1 base from J, leaving 15 bases between. The CDR3 covers 16 residues. Germline-derived CDR1 and CDR2 are LNHDA and SQIVND (reference sequence). In nucleotides, the CDR3 is TGTGCCAGTAGTCCCGACGGGTTCCTTTCTGGAAACACCATATATTTT. Translation gives CASSPDGFLSGNTIYF.

The chain uses TRBV18 and TRBJ2-5, with 7 nucleotides matching TRBD1. Trimming at V came to 4 bases and at J to 5 bases, leaving 7 bases not matched to a gene. The CDR3 loop spans 14 amino acids. In germline, CDR1 is KGHSH, CDR2 LQKENI. Here the CDR3 reads CASSLQQGRETQYF. The CDR3, as DNA: TGTGCCAGCTCACTCCAACAGGGGCGGGAGACCCAGTACTTC.

The J gene is TRBJ2-6, the V gene TRBV19; D might be TRBD2 (6 bases). Trimming took off 6 bases at V and 2 bases at J, with 11 bases between the two ends. Germline-derived CDR1 and CDR2 are LNHDA and SQIVND (reference sequence). CDR3 length equals 15 residues. The CDR3 protein is CASRAGGTGANVLTF. CDR3 in DNA: TGTGCCAGTAGGGCCGGGGGAACTGGGGCCAACGTCCTGACTTTC. The full variable domain, rest sourced from reference TRBV19 and TRBJ2-6, is DGGITQSPKYLFRKEGQNVTLSCEQNLNHDAMYWYRQDPGQGLRLIYYSQIVNDFQKGDIAEGYSVSREKKESFPLTVTSAQKNPTAFYLCASRAGGTGANVLTFGAGSRLTVL.

The chain recombines TRBV4-2 with TRBJ2-5; maybe TRBD2 (6 bases). The DNA end lines up better with TRBJ2-7; the J call may be wrong. Germline loops: CDR1 LGHNA, CDR2 YNFKEQ. The CDR3 is 15 residues long. For the CDR3, the DNA is TGTGCCAGCAGCCAAGTTGGAGGGGAAGGATACGAGCAGTACTTC. Its translation: CASSQVGGEGYEQYF.

The chain is built from TRBV7-2 and TRBJ1-3; tentatively, D is TRBD1 (5 bases). The CDR3 contains 15 residues. Germline V lookup: CDR1 SGHTA, CDR2 FQGNSA. V was shortened by 5 bases and J by 4 bases, with 15 bases between the two germline ends. In DNA form, the CDR3 reads TGTGCCAGCAGCCCACAGGCCGGTATAGGAAACACCATATATTTT. Amino acid sequence: CASSPQAGIGNTIYF.

This sequence joins TRBV28 and TRBJ1-5; D possibly corresponds to TRBD1 (5 bases). The CDR3 runs 14 residues. Looked up from germline, CDR1 is MDHEN and CDR2 is SYDVKM. V shed 6 bases and J shed 9 bases, with 18 bases lying between them. The CDR3 coding sequence is TGTGCCAGCAGACGATCGCAGGGCGGTAGGCCCCAGCATTTT. Protein sequence: CASRRSQGGRPQHF.

The chain combines TRBV5-4 with TRBJ2-7; 7 bases are shared with TRBD1. Germline V gene sequence: CDR1 SGHNT, CDR2 YYREEE (reference sequence). Trimming cost V 4 bases and J 5 bases; bases outside gene matches: 15. The CDR3 has 16 residues. The CDR3 region is CASSGATGIGWDEQYF. The DNA of the CDR3 is TGTGCCAGCAGCGGGGCGACAGGGATTGGGTGGGACGAGCAGTACTTC.